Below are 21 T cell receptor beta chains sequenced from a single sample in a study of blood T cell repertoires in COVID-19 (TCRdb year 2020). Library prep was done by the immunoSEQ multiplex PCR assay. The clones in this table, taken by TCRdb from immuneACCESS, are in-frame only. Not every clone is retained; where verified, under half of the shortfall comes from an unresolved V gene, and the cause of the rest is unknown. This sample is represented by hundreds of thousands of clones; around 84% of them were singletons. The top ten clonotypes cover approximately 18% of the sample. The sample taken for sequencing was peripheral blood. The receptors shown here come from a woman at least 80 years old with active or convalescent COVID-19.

The CDR3 sequence: CASSLGPETNYGYTF. The CDR3 DNA sequence: TGTGCCAGCAGCTTAGGGCCAGAAACCAACTATGGCTACACCTTC. The rearrangement joins TRBV11-1 to TRBJ1-2; D gene unclear. This CDR3 has 15 amino acids. Germline lookup yields CDR1 SGHAT and CDR2 FQDESV (reference sequence). Trimming removed 1 base from V and 2 bases from J, with 11 bases in between.

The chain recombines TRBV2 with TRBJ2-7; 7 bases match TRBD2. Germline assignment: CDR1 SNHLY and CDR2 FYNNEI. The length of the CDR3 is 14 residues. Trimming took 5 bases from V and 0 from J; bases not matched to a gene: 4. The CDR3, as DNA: TGTGCCAGCAGTTCAGCGGGGTCCTCCTACGAGCAGTACTTC. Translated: CASSSAGSSYEQYF.

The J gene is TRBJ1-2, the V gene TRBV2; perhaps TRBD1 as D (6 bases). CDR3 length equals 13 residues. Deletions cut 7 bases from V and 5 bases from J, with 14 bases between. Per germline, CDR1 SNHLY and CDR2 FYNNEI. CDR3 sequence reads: CASIPTGKYGYTF. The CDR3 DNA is TGTGCCAGCATTCCCACAGGGAAATATGGCTACACCTTC.

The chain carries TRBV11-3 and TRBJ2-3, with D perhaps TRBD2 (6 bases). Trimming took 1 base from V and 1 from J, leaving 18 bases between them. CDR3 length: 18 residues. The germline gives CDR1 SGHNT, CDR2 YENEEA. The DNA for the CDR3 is TGTGCCAGCAGCTTAGGTGCGGAGAGCGGAGGGGGCACAGATACGCAGTATTTT. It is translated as CASSLGAESGGGTDTQYF.

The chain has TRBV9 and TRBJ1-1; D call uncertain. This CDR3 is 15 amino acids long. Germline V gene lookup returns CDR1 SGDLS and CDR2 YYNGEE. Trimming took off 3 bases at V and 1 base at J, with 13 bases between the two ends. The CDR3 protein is CASSAEGLGNTEAFF. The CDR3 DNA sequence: TGTGCCAGCAGCGCCGAGGGCCTGGGGAACACTGAAGCTTTCTTT.

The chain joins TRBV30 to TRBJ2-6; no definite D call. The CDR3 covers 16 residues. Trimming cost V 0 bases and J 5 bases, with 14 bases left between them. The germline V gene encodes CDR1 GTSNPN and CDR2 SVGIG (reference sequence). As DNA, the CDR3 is TGTGCCTGGAGTGTACCCCGGAGCCCGAGGGCCAACGTCCTGACTTTC. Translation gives CAWSVPRSPRANVLTF.

The CDR3 loop reads CASSPNRGLDEQFF. The CDR3 DNA sequence: TGTGCCAGTAGTCCGAACAGGGGTTTGGATGAGCAGTTCTTC. V gene TRBV19 combines with J gene TRBJ2-1; TRBD1 agrees at 7 bases. CDR1 is LNHDA, CDR2 SQIVND, per germline (reference sequence). The junction had 9 bases not matched to a gene; V was cut back by 5 bases and J by 8 bases. The CDR3 runs 14 residues.

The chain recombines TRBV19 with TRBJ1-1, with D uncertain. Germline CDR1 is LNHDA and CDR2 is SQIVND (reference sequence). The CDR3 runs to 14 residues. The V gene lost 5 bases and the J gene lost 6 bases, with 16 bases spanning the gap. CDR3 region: CASSVQTGIAEAFF. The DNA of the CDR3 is TGTGCCAGTAGTGTCCAAACCGGGATAGCTGAAGCTTTCTTT.

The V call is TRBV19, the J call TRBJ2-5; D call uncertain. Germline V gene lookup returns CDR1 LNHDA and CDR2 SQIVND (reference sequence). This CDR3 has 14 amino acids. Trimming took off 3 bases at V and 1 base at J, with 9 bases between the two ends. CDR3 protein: CASSILGVQETQYF. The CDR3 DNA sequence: TGTGCCAGTAGTATCCTGGGCGTCCAAGAGACCCAGTACTTC.

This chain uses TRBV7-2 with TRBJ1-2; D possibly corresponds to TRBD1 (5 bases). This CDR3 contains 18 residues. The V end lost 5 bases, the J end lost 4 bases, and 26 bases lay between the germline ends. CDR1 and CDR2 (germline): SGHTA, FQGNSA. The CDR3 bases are TGTGCCAGCAGCCAACTGGAGGGCAGGGTGAAACCCTTCTATGGCTACACCTTC. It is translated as CASSQLEGRVKPFYGYTF.

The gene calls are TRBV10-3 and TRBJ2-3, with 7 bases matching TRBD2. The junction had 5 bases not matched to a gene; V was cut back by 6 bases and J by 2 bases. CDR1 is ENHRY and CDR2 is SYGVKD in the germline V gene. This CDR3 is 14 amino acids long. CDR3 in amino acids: CAISSSGSTDTQYF. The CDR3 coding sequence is TGTGCCATCAGCTCTAGCGGTTCCACAGATACGCAGTATTTT.

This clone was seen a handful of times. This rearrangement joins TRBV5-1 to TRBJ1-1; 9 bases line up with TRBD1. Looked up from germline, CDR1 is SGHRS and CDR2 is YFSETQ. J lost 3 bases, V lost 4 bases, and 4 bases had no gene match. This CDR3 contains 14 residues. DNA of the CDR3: TGCGCCAGCAGCGGAACAGGGGGCCACACTGAAGCTTTCTTT. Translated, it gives CASSGTGGHTEAFF.

CDR3 in DNA: TGCGCCAGCAGCCCAACGCCGGGACAGGGGGCAGTTCTGCAGTACTTC. This sequence encodes CASSPTPGQGAVLQYF. V usage is TRBV5-1 and J usage is TRBJ2-7; TRBD1 matches 12 bases. This CDR3 comprises 16 residues. Germline V gene sequence: CDR1 SGHRS, CDR2 YFSETQ. The V and J ends lost 4 bases and 9 bases, in that order; junction bases with no gene match: 14.

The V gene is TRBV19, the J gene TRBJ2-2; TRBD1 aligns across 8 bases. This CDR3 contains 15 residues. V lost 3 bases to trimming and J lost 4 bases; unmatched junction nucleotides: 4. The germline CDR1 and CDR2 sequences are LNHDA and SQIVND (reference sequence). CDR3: CASSIQGAVTGELFF. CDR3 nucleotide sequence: TGTGCCAGTAGTATCCAGGGGGCGGTCACCGGGGAGCTGTTTTTT. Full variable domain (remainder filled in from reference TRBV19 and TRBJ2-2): DGGITQSPKYLFRKEGQNVTLSCEQNLNHDAMYWYRQDPGQGLRLIYYSQIVNDFQKGDIAEGYSVSREKKESFPLTVTSAQKNPTAFYLCASSIQGAVTGELFFGEGSRLTVL.

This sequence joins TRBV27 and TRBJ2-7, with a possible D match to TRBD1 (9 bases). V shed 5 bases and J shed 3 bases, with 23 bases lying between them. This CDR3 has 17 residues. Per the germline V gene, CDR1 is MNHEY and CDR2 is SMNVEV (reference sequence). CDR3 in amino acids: CASSNILGGGQGYEQYF. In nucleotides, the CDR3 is TGTGCCAGCAGTAATATTCTCGGGGGGGGACAGGGCTACGAGCAGTACTTC.

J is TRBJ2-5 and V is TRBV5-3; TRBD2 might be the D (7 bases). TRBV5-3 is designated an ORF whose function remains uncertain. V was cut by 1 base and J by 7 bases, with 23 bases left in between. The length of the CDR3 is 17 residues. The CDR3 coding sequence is TGTGCCAGAAGCTTGCTAGGTTCTAGGGGGGGTGTCGGGACCCAGTACTTC. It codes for CARSLLGSRGGVGTQYF.

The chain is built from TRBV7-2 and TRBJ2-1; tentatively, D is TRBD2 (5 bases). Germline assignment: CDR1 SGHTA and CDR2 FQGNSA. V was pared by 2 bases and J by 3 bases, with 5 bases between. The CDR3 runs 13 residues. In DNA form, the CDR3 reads TGTGCCAGCAGCTTAACTAGCTACAATGAGCAGTTCTTC. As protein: CASSLTSYNEQFF.

CDR3 loop: CASSSPGGYEQYF. The CDR3 DNA reads as TGTGCCAGCAGTTCCCCCGGGGGGTACGAGCAGTACTTC. J is TRBJ2-7 and V is TRBV6-5; 7 bases align to TRBD2. The germline gives CDR1 MNHEY, CDR2 SVGAGI. The length of the CDR3 is 13 residues. Trimming at V came to 4 bases and at J to 4 bases, leaving 4 bases not matched to a gene.

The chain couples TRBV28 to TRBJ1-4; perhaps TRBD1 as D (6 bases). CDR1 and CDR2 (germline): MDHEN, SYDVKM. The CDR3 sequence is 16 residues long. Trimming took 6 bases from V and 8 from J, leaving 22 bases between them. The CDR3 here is CASSSPQGRGSEKLFF. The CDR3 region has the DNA TGTGCCAGCAGCTCCCCTCAGGGGCGGGGGTCGGAAAAACTGTTTTTT.

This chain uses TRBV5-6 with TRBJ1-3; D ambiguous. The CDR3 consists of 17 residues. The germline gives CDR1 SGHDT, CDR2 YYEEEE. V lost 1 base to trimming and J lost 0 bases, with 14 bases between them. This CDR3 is CASSLFRTLSSGNTIYF. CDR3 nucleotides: TGTGCCAGCAGCTTGTTCCGCACCTTGAGCTCTGGAAACACCATATATTTT.

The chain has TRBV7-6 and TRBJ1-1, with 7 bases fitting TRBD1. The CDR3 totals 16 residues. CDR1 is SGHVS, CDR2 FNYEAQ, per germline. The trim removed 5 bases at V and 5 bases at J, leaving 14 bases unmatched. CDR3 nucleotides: TGTGCCAGCAGCAAAGAGGCAGGGGGTAAGACAACTGAAGCTTTCTTT. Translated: CASSKEAGGKTTEAFF.